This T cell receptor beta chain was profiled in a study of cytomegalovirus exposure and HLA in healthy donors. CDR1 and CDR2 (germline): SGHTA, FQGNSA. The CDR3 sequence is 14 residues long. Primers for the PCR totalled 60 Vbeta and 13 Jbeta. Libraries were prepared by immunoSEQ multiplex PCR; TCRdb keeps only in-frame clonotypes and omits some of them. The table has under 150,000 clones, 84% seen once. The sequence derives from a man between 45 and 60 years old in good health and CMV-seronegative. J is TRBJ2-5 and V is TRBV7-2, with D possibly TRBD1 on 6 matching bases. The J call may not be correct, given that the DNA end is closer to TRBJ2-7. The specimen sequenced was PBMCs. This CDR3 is CASSLGQAAYEQYF. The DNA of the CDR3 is TGTGCCAGCAGCTTAGGACAGGCCGCCTACGAGCAGTACTTC.